The 18 T cell receptor beta chains below were found in one sample sequenced in a study of shared clonotypes between healthy human individuals. Repertoires were generated with immunoSEQ multiplex PCR, while TCRdb's copy carries only in-frame clones and drops some. Of about 2.4 million clones listed, more than 85% are singletons. The sequenced sample was naive CD4+ T cells from PBMCs. Described subset: CD45RA+ positively selected. The receptors were sampled from a man aged 18 to 29 in good health. Some clones in this sample may be carry-over from other donors' samples.

The chain joins TRBV19 to TRBJ1-2, with TRBD1 matching over 8 bases. CDR1 LNHDA and CDR2 SQIVND come from the germline V gene (reference sequence). This CDR3 region has 16 residues. Losses at the gene ends were 1 base for V and 5 bases for J; bases not matched to a gene: 9. The CDR3 reads CASSIGGGQESYGYTF. In nucleotides, the CDR3 is TGTGCCAGTAGTATAGGGGGGGGACAGGAATCTTATGGCTACACCTTC.

The J gene is TRBJ2-2, the V gene TRBV15; a possible D gene is TRBD2 (6 bases). The CDR3 loop spans 15 amino acids. Between the trimmed V and J ends, which lost 1 base and 4 bases, there was a span of 10 bases. Germline values: CDR1 LNHNV, CDR2 YYDKDF (reference sequence). Written as DNA, the CDR3 is TGTGCCACCAGCAGAGTTGTGGGGGGCACCGGGGAGCTGTTTTTT. Translated, it gives CATSRVVGGTGELFF.

This rearrangement joins TRBV6-5 to TRBJ1-3; D ambiguous. CDR3 length: 14 amino acids. Trimming took 10 bases from V and 5 from J, leaving 18 bases between them. Germline V gene data show CDR1 as MNHEY and CDR2 as SVGAGI. The DNA for the CDR3 is TGTGCCACCGCCCCTTCCCGGGAGAGAAACACCATATATTTT. Translating it yields CATAPSRERNTIYF.

The chain combines TRBV18 with TRBJ2-3, with TRBD2 matching 8 bases. CDR1 KGHSH and CDR2 LQKENI come from the germline V gene. The V segment lost 5 bases and the J segment 5 bases; nucleotides outside the gene matches: 15. There are 17 residues in the CDR3. CDR3 residues: CASSAPSTAGVRDTQYF. Written as DNA, the CDR3 is TGTGCCAGCTCAGCCCCCTCTACAGCGGGAGTTAGAGATACGCAGTATTTT. Supplemented by reference TRBV18 and TRBJ2-3, the full variable domain reads NAGVMQNPRHLVRRRGQEARLRCSPMKGHSHVYWYRQLPEEGLKFMVYLQKENIIDESGMPKERFSAEFPKEGPSILRIQQVVRGDSAAYFCASSAPSTAGVRDTQYFGPGTRLTVL.

This clone was observed once. The same CDR3 also results from other DNA sequences found in this sample. The rearrangement joins TRBV7-2 to TRBJ2-1; D is unresolved. In germline, CDR1 is SGHTA, CDR2 FQGNSA. The CDR3 runs to 13 residues. V dropped 0 bases and J dropped 5 bases, with 5 bases sitting between them. The CDR3, as DNA: TGTGCCAGCAGCTTAGCCTGGAACAATGAGCAGTTCTTC. Protein: CASSLAWNNEQFF.

This chain uses TRBV6-5 with TRBJ1-3; D perhaps matches TRBD1 (6 bases). The ends were cut back, 6 bases at V and 2 bases at J, with 14 bases in the middle. Germline V gives CDR1 MNHEY, CDR2 SVGAGI. This CDR3 contains 15 residues. The CDR3 DNA reads TGTGCCAGCAGAAAACAGGGCTTTACTGGAAACACCATATATTTT. This translates into CASRKQGFTGNTIYF.

The chain uses TRBV7-9 and TRBJ2-3, with 12 positions matching TRBD2. V was clipped by 5 bases and J by 7 bases; unmatched bases: 13. Per germline, CDR1 SEHNR and CDR2 FQNEAQ (reference sequence). This CDR3 has 17 residues. The CDR3 loop is CASSRGDLAGGIHTQYF. The CDR3 DNA reads TGTGCCAGCAGCCGGGGGGACCTAGCGGGAGGGATTCATACGCAGTATTTT.

This sequence joins TRBV9 and TRBJ2-2; a weak D match, TRBD1 (6 bases). CDR1 and CDR2 from the germline V gene are SGDLS and YYNGEE. Trimming pared 0 bases from V and 0 bases from J, leaving 12 bases between. The CDR3 covers 17 residues. CDR3 nucleotide sequence: TGTGCCAGCAGCGTAGGGTGGGGGCAGACGAACACCGGGGAGCTGTTTTTT. Its translation is CASSVGWGQTNTGELFF.

This clone has more than one count but fewer than ten. The chain combines TRBV15 with TRBJ1-1, with 11 bases that match TRBD1. The CDR3 has 12 residues. J was trimmed by 4 bases and V by 11 bases; bases with no gene match: 3. Germline loops: CDR1 LNHNV, CDR2 YYDKDF (reference sequence). CDR3 residues: CAGGQGGTEAFF. DNA for the CDR3: TGTGCCGGGGGACAGGGGGGCACTGAAGCTTTCTTT.

This clone was seen a few times. The chain employs TRBV25-1 and TRBJ1-2, with no clear D. Trimming shortened V by 7 bases and J by 4 bases, and 13 bases separated the two germline ends. CDR3 size: 13 residues. Germline CDR1 reads MGHDK; CDR2 reads SYGVNS. The CDR3 sequence is CASTGANSYGYTF. CDR3 nucleotides: TGTGCCAGCACGGGAGCAAACTCCTATGGCTACACCTTC.

The rearrangement links TRBV7-9 to TRBJ2-3, with D unclear. Between the trimmed V and J ends, which lost 2 bases and 4 bases, there was a span of 7 bases. This CDR3 comprises 13 residues. Germline V gives CDR1 SEHNR, CDR2 FQNEAQ (reference sequence). The CDR3 bases are TGTGCCAGCAGCTTAAGCAGGCCAGATACGCAGTATTTT. Residues: CASSLSRPDTQYF.

This sequence joins TRBV27 and TRBJ2-1; either TRBD1 or TRBD2 may supply D (5 bases each). Looked up from germline, CDR1 is MNHEY and CDR2 is SMNVEV (reference sequence). The CDR3 consists of 14 residues. The V and J ends lost 5 bases and 7 bases respectively, with 15 bases between them. CDR3 coding DNA: TGTGCCAGCAGTCTCCTCCGGGACGGAAATGAGCAGTTCTTC. Residues: CASSLLRDGNEQFF.

The chain links TRBV29-1 to TRBJ2-7; unclear D gene. The V gene lost 4 bases and the J gene lost 2 bases, with 9 bases spanning the gap. This CDR3 has 12 residues. From germline, CDR1 is SQVTM and CDR2 ANQGSEA. The CDR3 loop reads CSVGTNPYEQYF. CDR3 coding DNA: TGCAGCGTTGGGACCAATCCCTACGAGCAGTACTTC.

The rearrangement joins TRBV5-1 to TRBJ2-3, with 9 bases fitting TRBD2. This CDR3 has 19 amino acids. Germline trimming cut 0 bases from V and 3 bases from J; bases unmatched to any gene: 14. In germline, CDR1 is SGHRS, CDR2 YFSETQ. The CDR3 spells CASSLEIGAGGIITDTQYF. The CDR3 coding sequence is TGCGCCAGCAGCTTGGAGATCGGTGCGGGAGGGATAATAACAGATACGCAGTATTTT.

This clone was detected only a few times. Other DNA sequences in this sample translate to the same CDR3. The chain is built from TRBV28 and TRBJ1-2; D unclear. Trimming removed 5 bases from V and 8 bases from J, with 12 bases in between. This CDR3 comprises 12 residues. Germline V gene data show CDR1 as MDHEN and CDR2 as SYDVKM. CDR3: CASSPRGGGYTF. Written as DNA, the CDR3 is TGTGCCAGCAGTCCCCGAGGCGGGGGCTACACCTTC.

The chain employs TRBV4-2 and TRBJ2-1, with no clear D. Germline CDR1 reads LGHNA; CDR2 reads YNFKEQ. V shed 1 base and J shed 9 bases, with 7 bases lying between them. The CDR3 has 12 residues. CDR3 nucleotide sequence: TGTGCCAGCAGCCAAGGCGGCAGTGAGCAGTTCTTC. This gives the protein CASSQGGSEQFF.

This clone was seen just once. The V and J genes are TRBV6-6 and TRBJ2-2; D perhaps matches TRBD1 (6 bases). Germline V CDR1 and CDR2: MNHNY, SVGAGI (reference sequence). The CDR3 length is 16 residues. V was shortened by 4 bases and J by 1 base, with 13 bases between the two germline ends. The CDR3 region is CASSSRTAGNTGELFF. Written as DNA, the CDR3 is TGTGCCAGCAGTTCCCGGACAGCAGGGAACACCGGGGAGCTGTTTTTT.

The rearrangement joins TRBV14 to TRBJ2-7; D ambiguous. The CDR3 runs to 12 residues. V was pared by 3 bases and J by 8 bases, with 11 bases between. From germline, CDR1 is SGHDN and CDR2 FVKESK. In nucleotides, the CDR3 is TGTGCCAGCAGCCAGGCGAATATCAAGCAGTACTTC. It yields the protein CASSQANIKQYF. The variable domain in full, with the rest retrieved from reference TRBV14 and TRBJ2-7, is EAGVTQFPSHSVIEKGQTVTLRCDPISGHDNLYWYRRVMGKEIKFLLHFVKESKQDESGMPNNRFLAERTGGTYSTLKVQPAELEDSGVYFCASSQANIKQYFGPGTRLTVT.